The entry that follows covers one T cell receptor beta chain sequence. The target antigen is unknown. Treatment indicated: roughly 10-day PBMC culture with coronavirus spike peptide pools or control peptides (ViraFEST assay). According to the study, CD4+ T cells from the unexposed donor were gathered ahead of the COVID-19 pandemic (2011-2018). For ViraFEST, peptide pools expanded antigen-specific T cells, after which the TCRs were sequenced. These data originate in a study of vaccination and CD4 T cells after COVID-19. Study at large: Samples were taken after vaccination, a median of around 76 days after dose two, with a range of 14 to 241.

The CDR3 totals 13 residues. The V end was cut by 4 bases, the J end by 7 bases, with 16 bases between. The germline V gene encodes CDR1 SQVTM and CDR2 ANQGSEA. The Oncomine TCR Beta short-read assay generated sequence data from the DNA of cultured CD4+ T cells. TCRdb redid the calling of the PCR reads with MiXCR, one entry per CDR3 protein. The table includes approximately 6,700 distinct CDR3 sequences, about half detected once. Sequencing used CD4+ T cells from blood, cultured in vitro. This clonotype was obtained from a human donor in good health. The chain has TRBV29-1 and TRBJ1-2, with unresolved D. The CDR3 is CSVGVLAGFGYTF. Here the CDR3 DNA reads TGCAGCGTTGGTGTTTTGGCGGGCTTTGGCTACACCTTC.